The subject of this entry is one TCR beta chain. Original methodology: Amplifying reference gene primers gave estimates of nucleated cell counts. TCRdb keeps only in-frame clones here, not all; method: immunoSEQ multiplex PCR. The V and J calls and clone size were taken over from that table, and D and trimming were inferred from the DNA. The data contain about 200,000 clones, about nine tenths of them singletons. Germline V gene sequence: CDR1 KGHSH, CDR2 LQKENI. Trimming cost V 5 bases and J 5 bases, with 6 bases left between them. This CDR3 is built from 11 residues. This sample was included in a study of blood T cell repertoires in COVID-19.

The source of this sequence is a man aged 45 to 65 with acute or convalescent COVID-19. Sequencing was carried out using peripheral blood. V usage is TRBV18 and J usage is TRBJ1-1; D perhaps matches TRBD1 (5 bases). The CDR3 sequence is CASSSGTEAFF. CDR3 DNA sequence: TGTGCCAGCTCATCAGGGACTGAAGCTTTCTTT. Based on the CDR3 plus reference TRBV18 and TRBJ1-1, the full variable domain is NAGVMQNPRHLVRRRGQEARLRCSPMKGHSHVYWYRQLPEEGLKFMVYLQKENIIDESGMPKERFSAEFPKEGPSILRIQQVVRGDSAAYFCASSSGTEAFFGQGTRLTVV.